The 27 T cell receptor beta chains given below trace back to one sample, sequenced in a study of cytomegalovirus exposure and HLA in healthy donors. PCR primers comprised 60 Vbeta and 13 Jbeta primers. Libraries were prepared by immunoSEQ multiplex PCR; TCRdb keeps only in-frame clonotypes and omits some of them. The sample lists 110,000 or so clones; approximately 16% were seen once. The sequencing input was PBMCs. These receptors were obtained from a female donor in good health and CMV-seronegative.

The CDR3 is CASNPAGVSETQYF. CDR3 nucleotide sequence: TGTGCCAGCAATCCCGCGGGAGTTTCAGAGACCCAGTACTTC. J is TRBJ2-5 and V is TRBV28; TRBD2 matches at 7 bases. CDR1 is MDHEN and CDR2 is SYDVKM in the germline V gene. This CDR3 has 14 residues. Trimming removed 7 bases from V and 4 bases from J; junction bases left unmatched: 9.

The chain is built from TRBV7-2 and TRBJ2-3, with a possible D match to TRBD1 (5 bases). Germline assignment: CDR1 SGHTA and CDR2 FQGNSA. V was shortened by 8 bases and J by 0 bases, with 12 bases between the two germline ends. The CDR3 contains 14 residues. The CDR3 bases are TGTGCCAGCCTAGGGGTTAGGAGCACAGATACGCAGTATTTT. Its protein product is CASLGVRSTDTQYF.

This clone was counted only a few times. The chain joins TRBV7-6 to TRBJ2-7, with TRBD2 matching over 7 bases. The V gene end was trimmed by 5 bases and the J gene end by 9 bases; junction bases not matched to a gene: 4. This CDR3 has 11 amino acids. Looked up from germline, CDR1 is SGHVS and CDR2 is FNYEAQ. CDR3 DNA: TGTGCCAGCAGCCCTGGGGGGGGGCAGTACTTC. It specifies CASSPGGGQYF.

This clone was seen a handful of times. V is TRBV18 and J is TRBJ2-3; perhaps TRBD2 as D (5 bases). The ends were cut back, 5 bases at V and 9 bases at J, with 18 bases in the middle. From germline, CDR1 is KGHSH and CDR2 LQKENI. The CDR3 is 14 amino acids. DNA for the CDR3: TGTGCCAGCTCATCAACAACTGGACTGGACACGCAGTATTTT. This gives the protein CASSSTTGLDTQYF.

This chain connects TRBV19 to TRBJ2-2, with D tentatively TRBD2 (6 bases). The CDR3 spans 16 residues. V was shortened by 10 bases and J by 1 base, with 19 bases between the two germline ends. The V gene's germline CDR1 is LNHDA and CDR2 SQIVND (reference sequence). CDR3: CATRGTLWENTGELFF. The CDR3 DNA sequence: TGTGCCACCCGGGGGACCCTATGGGAGAACACCGGGGAGCTGTTTTTT.

A remark on this clone: This same CDR3 is encoded by further DNA sequences in the sample. V and J are TRBV28 and TRBJ1-2; tentative D call: TRBD1 (6 bases). The length of the CDR3 is 13 residues. V was clipped by 3 bases and J by 1 base, with 6 bases between them. CDR1 is MDHEN, CDR2 SYDVKM, per germline. CDR3 in amino acids: CASSFRGNYGYTF. The CDR3 DNA follows: TGTGCCAGCAGTTTCAGGGGTAACTATGGCTACACCTTC.

This sequence joins TRBV4-2 and TRBJ2-7; 15 positions match TRBD2. Germline V lookup: CDR1 LGHNA, CDR2 YNFKEQ. The CDR3 is made up of 20 amino acids. The J segment lost 0 bases and the V segment lost 0 bases, leaving 9 bases of the junction unmatched. Here the CDR3 DNA reads TGTGCCAGCAGCCAAGATGGGACTAGCGGGAGGATTACGAGCTCCTACGAGCAGTACTTC. Translating it yields CASSQDGTSGRITSSYEQYF.

The J gene is TRBJ1-1, the V gene TRBV4-1, with D possibly being TRBD1 (5 bases). There are 12 residues in the CDR3. V lost 5 bases and J lost 4, with 8 bases in between. Germline V gives CDR1 MGHRA, CDR2 YSYEKL. This CDR3 reads CASSYDSTEAFF. In nucleotides, the CDR3 is TGCGCCAGCAGCTACGACAGCACTGAAGCTTTCTTT.

The rearrangement links TRBV5-1 to TRBJ2-3; 7 bases align to TRBD2. V was pared by 1 base and J by 5 bases, with 7 bases of the junction left unmatched. The CDR3 has 15 amino acids. Germline loops: CDR1 SGHRS, CDR2 YFSETQ. CDR3 sequence reads: CASSLRGGAGDTQYF. The CDR3 coding sequence is TGCGCCAGCAGCTTGCGCGGGGGAGCTGGAGATACGCAGTATTTT. The variable domain in full, completed from reference TRBV5-1 and TRBJ2-3, reads KAGVTQTPRYLIKTRGQQVTLSCSPISGHRSVSWYQQTPGQGLQFLFEYFSETQRNKGNFPGRFSGRQFSNSRSEMNVSTLELGDSALYLCASSLRGGAGDTQYFGPGTRLTVL.

The sample holds a few counts of this clone. The V gene is TRBV7-9, the J gene TRBJ1-1; D gene uncertain. The CDR3 covers 13 residues. CDR1 and CDR2 from the germline V gene are SEHNR and FQNEAQ (reference sequence). With 5 bases removed from V and 3 bases from J, the gap between germline ends came to 10 bases. DNA for the CDR3: TGTGCCAGCAGCAGCCCGCATGACACTGAAGCTTTCTTT. It codes for CASSSPHDTEAFF. The variable domain in full, completed from reference TRBV7-9 and TRBJ1-1, reads DTGVSQNPRHKITKRGQNVTFRCDPISEHNRLYWYRQTLGQGPEFLTYFQNEAQLEKSRLLSDRFSAERPKGSFSTLEIQRTEQGDSAMYLCASSSPHDTEAFFGQGTRLTVV.

V usage is TRBV11-2 and J usage is TRBJ1-1; 9 nucleotides line up with TRBD1. The J segment lost 2 bases and the V segment lost 2 bases, leaving 12 bases of the junction unmatched. CDR3 size: 18 residues. Looked up from germline, CDR1 is SGHAT and CDR2 is FQNNGV. The CDR3 DNA is TGTGCCAGCAGCTTAAGGTCCCCTGCGGACAGGGGTAACACTGAAGCTTTCTTT. This gives the protein CASSLRSPADRGNTEAFF. Drawing the rest from reference TRBV11-2 and TRBJ1-1, the complete variable domain is EAGVAQSPRYKIIEKRQSVAFWCNPISGHATLYWYQQILGQGPKLLIQFQNNGVVDDSQLPKDRFSAERLKGVDSTLKIQPAKLEDSAVYLCASSLRSPADRGNTEAFFGQGTRLTVV.

This clone came up a few times. V usage is TRBV7-8 and J usage is TRBJ2-7; 7 bases agree with TRBD1. The CDR3 consists of 16 residues. V was pared by 4 bases and J by 2 bases, with 11 bases of the junction left unmatched. Germline V gene data show CDR1 as SGHVS and CDR2 as FQNEAQ. CDR3 bases: TGTGCCAGCAGCTCCCTTGACGGACAGGCCCCCTACGAGCAGTACTTC. As protein: CASSSLDGQAPYEQYF.

There are a few counts of this clone. This chain uses TRBV27 with TRBJ1-5; D unclear. This CDR3 has 13 amino acids. Per germline, CDR1 MNHEY and CDR2 SMNVEV (reference sequence). The V end was cut by 10 bases, the J end by 2 bases, with 12 bases between. In DNA, the CDR3 is TGTGCCACCCGAAGAGCTGGCAATCAGCCCCAGCATTTT. Its protein product is CATRRAGNQPQHF.

This clone has just a few counts. The V and J genes are TRBV28 and TRBJ1-2; 11 bases are shared with TRBD1. The ends lost 5 bases at V and 5 bases at J; junction bases unmatched: 10. Germline V gene lookup returns CDR1 MDHEN and CDR2 SYDVKM. This CDR3 is built from 16 residues. This CDR3 reads CASSPLSGTGGYGYTF. Written as DNA, the CDR3 is TGTGCCAGCAGTCCCCTGTCCGGGACAGGGGGATATGGCTACACCTTC.

In the case of this clone: At one boundary the junction diverges from the germline segment, which might be a read error. The chain links TRBV4-3 to TRBJ1-5; 7 positions match TRBD1. Per the germline V gene, CDR1 is LGHNA and CDR2 is YSLEER. The length of the CDR3 is 13 residues. For the CDR3, the DNA is TGCGCCAGAAGCCAAGACGAGGGACAGCACCAGCATTTT. Residues: CARSQDEGQHQHF.

This clone was observed a handful of times. The DNA for the CDR3 is TGTGCCAGCAGCTTTCCATTGACAGGGGGGCTCAATCAGCCCCAGCATTTT. Amino acids: CASSFPLTGGLNQPQHF. The chain couples TRBV9 to TRBJ1-5, with 9 bases matching TRBD1. Germline lookup yields CDR1 SGDLS and CDR2 YYNGEE. This CDR3 region has 17 residues. V dropped 4 bases and J dropped 3; count of bases not matched to a gene: 11.

The V and J genes are TRBV7-2 and TRBJ2-2; 11 bases agree with TRBD2. The CDR3 has 18 amino acids. With V trimmed by 2 bases and J by 3 bases, 8 bases remained unmatched. The germline V gene has CDR1 SGHTA and CDR2 FQGNSA. This CDR3 is CASSLLPSGRFYTGELFF. In nucleotides, the CDR3 is TGTGCCAGCAGCTTACTGCCTAGCGGGAGGTTTTACACCGGGGAGCTGTTTTTT.

This sequence joins TRBV5-1 and TRBJ1-1; 7 bases match TRBD1. Germline loops: CDR1 SGHRS, CDR2 YFSETQ. The CDR3 has 14 amino acids. Losses at the gene ends were 4 bases for V and 4 bases for J; bases not matched to a gene: 7. The CDR3 reads CASSLRQGGTEAFF. The CDR3 nucleotides are TGCGCCAGCAGCCTGAGACAGGGAGGCACTGAAGCTTTCTTT.

This clone has just a few counts. CDR3 nucleotides: TGTGCCTGGAGCTTTGGAGACAATGAGCAGTTCTTC. Its translation: CAWSFGDNEQFF. The gene calls are TRBV30 and TRBJ2-1; D unclear. The CDR3 contains 12 residues. V was trimmed by 3 bases and J by 5 bases, leaving 8 bases between them. Looked up from germline, CDR1 is GTSNPN and CDR2 is SVGIG (reference sequence).

This clone was found a few times. The chain joins TRBV4-3 to TRBJ1-4, with D possibly being TRBD1 (5 bases). The CDR3 is 15 residues long. Trimming cost V 4 bases and J 5 bases, with 14 bases left between them. Per germline, CDR1 LGHNA and CDR2 YSLEER. The CDR3 DNA reads as TGCGCCAGCAGCCGCTCCGGGGGAACGAATGAAAAACTGTTTTTT. Its translation is CASSRSGGTNEKLFF.

This rearrangement joins TRBV29-1 to TRBJ1-5; 7 bases are a match to TRBD1. Germline CDR1 SQVTM, CDR2 ANQGSEA. This CDR3 has 13 amino acids. The trim removed 6 bases at V and 6 bases at J, leaving 8 bases unmatched. The CDR3 coding sequence is TGCAGCGTACAAACAGGGGCCGGTCAGCCCCAGCATTTT. This codes for CSVQTGAGQPQHF.

CDR3 protein: CAWSVQNYGYTF. CDR3 coding DNA: TGTGCCTGGAGTGTACAGAACTATGGCTACACCTTC. J is TRBJ1-2 and V is TRBV30; D not resolved. CDR3 length equals 12 residues. V lost 0 bases and J 2 bases, leaving 4 bases between the germline ends. Germline lookup yields CDR1 GTSNPN and CDR2 SVGIG (reference sequence).

This clone was observed a handful of times. The chain is built from TRBV5-4 and TRBJ1-1, with 7 bases fitting TRBD1. Germline-derived CDR1 and CDR2 are SGHNT and YYREEE (reference sequence). With 4 bases clipped from V and 10 bases from J, the junction kept 16 bases outside the gene matches. The CDR3 has 15 residues. Here the CDR3 DNA reads TGTGCCAGCAGCACGACGACAGGGCCCCTGGGGGGAGCTTTCTTT. This sequence encodes CASSTTTGPLGGAFF.

V gene TRBV28 combines with J gene TRBJ1-2; 7 bases map to TRBD1. With 3 bases clipped from V and 8 bases from J, the junction kept 9 bases outside the gene matches. Germline CDR1 is MDHEN and CDR2 is SYDVKM. There are 14 residues in the CDR3. In DNA, the CDR3 is TGTGCCAGCAGTTTGCTCCCCACACAGGGGGGCTACACCTTC. It codes for CASSLLPTQGGYTF.

The genes are TRBV5-6 and TRBJ1-1, with no clear D. Looked up from germline, CDR1 is SGHDT and CDR2 is YYEEEE. This CDR3 region has 12 residues. Trimming left V 1 base short and J 8 bases short, with 9 bases between. DNA for the CDR3: TGTGCCAGCAGCTTGATGAGCAGGGAAGCTTTCTTT. Its translation: CASSLMSREAFF.

This clone was observed a few times. The V and J genes are TRBV6-1 and TRBJ2-5, with D unclear. V was trimmed by 2 bases and J by 4 bases, leaving 14 bases between them. The CDR3 covers 15 residues. Germline CDR1 MNHNS, CDR2 SASEGT. CDR3 sequence (DNA): TGTGCCAGCAGTGAACTTCGGGTTCCCCCAGAGACCCAGTACTTC. It encodes CASSELRVPPETQYF.

This clone occurred a few times. The CDR3 is CASSLGHRDLEYF. Here the CDR3 DNA reads TGTGCCAGCAGCTTAGGCCACAGGGATTTGGAGTACTTC. The chain employs TRBV11-2 and TRBJ2-7; D might be TRBD1 (6 bases). Trimming pared 1 base from V and 11 bases from J, leaving 15 bases between. The germline V gene encodes CDR1 SGHAT and CDR2 FQNNGV. The CDR3 runs 13 residues. Complete variable domain (other parts from reference TRBV11-2 and TRBJ2-7): EAGVAQSPRYKIIEKRQSVAFWCNPISGHATLYWYQQILGQGPKLLIQFQNNGVVDDSQLPKDRFSAERLKGVDSTLKIQPAKLEDSAVYLCASSLGHRDLEYFGPGTRLTVT.